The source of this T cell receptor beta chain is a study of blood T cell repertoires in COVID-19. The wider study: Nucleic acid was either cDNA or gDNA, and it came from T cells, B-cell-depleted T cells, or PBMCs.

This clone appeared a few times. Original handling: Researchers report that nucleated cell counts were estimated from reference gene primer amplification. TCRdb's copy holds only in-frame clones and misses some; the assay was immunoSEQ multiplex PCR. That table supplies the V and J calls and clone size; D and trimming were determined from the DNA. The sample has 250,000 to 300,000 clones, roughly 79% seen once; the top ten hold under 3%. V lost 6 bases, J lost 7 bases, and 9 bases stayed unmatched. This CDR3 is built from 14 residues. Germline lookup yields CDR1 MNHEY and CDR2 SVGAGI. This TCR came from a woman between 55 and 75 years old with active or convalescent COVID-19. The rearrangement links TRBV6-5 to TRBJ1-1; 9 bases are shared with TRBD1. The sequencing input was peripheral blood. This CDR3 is CASRPRDRDGEAFF. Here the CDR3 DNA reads TGTGCCAGCAGACCCCGGGACAGGGACGGTGAAGCTTTCTTT.